Described below is a single TCR beta chain sequence and its context. Germline values: CDR1 MNHNS, CDR2 SASEGT. V gave up 1 base and J gave up 3 bases, with 11 bases separating them. The CDR3 is 15 amino acids. Extractions gave at least 5.5 micrograms of total RNA per sample. This record comes from a study of blood T cells in healthy people across ages. Primed by a sample-barcoded 5' primer and a J-beta primer mix, a second PCR proceeded for about 7 to 12 cycles. MiXCR was run by TCRdb on the 5' RACE reads, yielding one entry per CDR3 protein. Among about 1.4 million distinct CDR3 sequences listed, 55% to 75% were seen once.

This chain uses TRBV6-1 with TRBJ2-3, with a possible D match to TRBD2 (6 bases). Sequences were obtained from blood. This clonotype was sampled from a man younger than 35 in good health. The CDR3 loop is CASSEGGIGTDTQYF. The CDR3 DNA reads as TGTGCCAGCAGTGAAGGCGGGATAGGGACAGATACGCAGTATTTT.